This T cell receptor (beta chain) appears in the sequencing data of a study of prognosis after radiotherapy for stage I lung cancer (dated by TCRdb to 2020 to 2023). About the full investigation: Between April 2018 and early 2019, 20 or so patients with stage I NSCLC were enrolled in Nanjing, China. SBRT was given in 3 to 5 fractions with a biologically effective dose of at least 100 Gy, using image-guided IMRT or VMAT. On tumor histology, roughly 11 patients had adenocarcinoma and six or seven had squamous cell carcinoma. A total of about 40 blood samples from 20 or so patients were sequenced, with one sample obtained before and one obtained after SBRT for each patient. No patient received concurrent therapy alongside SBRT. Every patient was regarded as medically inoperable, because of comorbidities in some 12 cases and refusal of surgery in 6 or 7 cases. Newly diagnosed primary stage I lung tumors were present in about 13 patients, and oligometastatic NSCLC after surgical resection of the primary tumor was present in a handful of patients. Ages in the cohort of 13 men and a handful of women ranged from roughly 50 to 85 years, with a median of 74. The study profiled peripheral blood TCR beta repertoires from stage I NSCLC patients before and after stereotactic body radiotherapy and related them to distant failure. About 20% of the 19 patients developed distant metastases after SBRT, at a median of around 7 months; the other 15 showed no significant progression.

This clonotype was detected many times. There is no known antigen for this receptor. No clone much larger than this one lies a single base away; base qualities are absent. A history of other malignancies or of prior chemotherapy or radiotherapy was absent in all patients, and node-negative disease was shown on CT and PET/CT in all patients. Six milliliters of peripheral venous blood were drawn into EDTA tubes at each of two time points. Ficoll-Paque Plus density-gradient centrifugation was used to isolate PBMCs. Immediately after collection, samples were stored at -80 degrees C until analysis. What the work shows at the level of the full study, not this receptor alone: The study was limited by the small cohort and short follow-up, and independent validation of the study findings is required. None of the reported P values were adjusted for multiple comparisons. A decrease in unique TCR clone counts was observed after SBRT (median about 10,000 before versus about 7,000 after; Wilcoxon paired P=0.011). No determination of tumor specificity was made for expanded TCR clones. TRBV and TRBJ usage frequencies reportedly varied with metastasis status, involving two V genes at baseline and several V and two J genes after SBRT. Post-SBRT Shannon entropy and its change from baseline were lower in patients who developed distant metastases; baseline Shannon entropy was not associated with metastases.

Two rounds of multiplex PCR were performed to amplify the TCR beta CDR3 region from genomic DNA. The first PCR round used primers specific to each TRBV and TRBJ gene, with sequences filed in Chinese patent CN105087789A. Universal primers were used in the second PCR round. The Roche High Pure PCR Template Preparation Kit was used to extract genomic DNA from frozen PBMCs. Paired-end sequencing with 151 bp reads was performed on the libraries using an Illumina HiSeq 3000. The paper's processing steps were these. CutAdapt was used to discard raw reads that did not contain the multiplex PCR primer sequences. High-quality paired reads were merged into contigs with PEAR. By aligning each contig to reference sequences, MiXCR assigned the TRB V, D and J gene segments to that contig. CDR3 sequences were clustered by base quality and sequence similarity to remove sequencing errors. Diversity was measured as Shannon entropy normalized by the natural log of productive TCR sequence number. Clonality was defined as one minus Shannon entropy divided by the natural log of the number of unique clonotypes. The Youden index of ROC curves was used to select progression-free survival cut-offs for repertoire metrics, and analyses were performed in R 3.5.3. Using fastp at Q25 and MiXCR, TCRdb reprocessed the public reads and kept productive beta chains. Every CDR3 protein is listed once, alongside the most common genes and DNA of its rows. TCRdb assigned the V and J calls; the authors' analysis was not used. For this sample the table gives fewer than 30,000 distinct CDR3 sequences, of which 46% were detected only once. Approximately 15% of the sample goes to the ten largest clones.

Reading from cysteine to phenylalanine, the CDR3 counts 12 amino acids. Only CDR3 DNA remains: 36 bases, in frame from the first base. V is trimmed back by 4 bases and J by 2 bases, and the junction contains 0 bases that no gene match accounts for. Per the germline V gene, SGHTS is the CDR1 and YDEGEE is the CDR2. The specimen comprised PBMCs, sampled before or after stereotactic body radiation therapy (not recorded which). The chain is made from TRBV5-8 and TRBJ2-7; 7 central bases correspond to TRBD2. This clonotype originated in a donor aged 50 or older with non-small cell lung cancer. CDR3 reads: CASSREAYEQYF. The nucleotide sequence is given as TGTGCCAGCAGCCGGGAGGCCTACGAGCAGTACTTC. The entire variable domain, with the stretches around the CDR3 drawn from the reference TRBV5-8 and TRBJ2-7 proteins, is EAGVTQSPTHLIKTRGQQATLRCSPISGHTSVYWYQQALGLGLQFLLWYDEGEERNRGNFPPRFSGRQFPNYSSELNVNALELEDSALYLCASSREAYEQYFGPGTRLTVT.